The TCR beta chain under discussion was sequenced for a study of CD8+ T cells in alopecia areata. Indicated treatment: oral pan-JAK inhibitor, 5-10 mg twice daily. V was trimmed by 4 bases and J by 1 base, leaving 14 bases between them. This CDR3 comprises 16 residues. CDR1 and CDR2 (germline): SNHLY, FYNNEI. Extracted from the samples, RNA was reverse transcribed into cDNA to serve as the sequencing template. Clones were sequenced by immunoSEQ multiplex PCR, and TCRdb holds only the in-frame ones, with some missing. Here the sample spans about 270,000 clones, around 64% being singletons. Note on this clone: Other DNA sequences in this sample translate to the same CDR3.

Sequences were derived from CD4+ T cells sorted from blood, sampled around week 54, from a patient treated with tofacitinib. The sequence was collected from a human donor with alopecia areata. The chain recombines TRBV2 with TRBJ1-5; TRBD1 is a possible D gene (6 bases). In DNA, the CDR3 is TGTGCCAGCAGTGTACCCACAGGGTCGAGCAATCAGCCCCAGCATTTT. This sequence encodes CASSVPTGSSNQPQHF.